The 9 T cell receptor beta chains listed next were all sequenced from one sample in a study of follicular helper T cells after annual influenza vaccination. Time point described: 2015-2016 season, 7 days after influenza vaccination. Only in-frame clones appear in the TCRdb table, and some are missing; sequencing was by immunoSEQ multiplex PCR. The sample carries over 8,000 clones, around four fifths recorded once. Sequencing was performed on CXCR5- memory CD4+ T cells sorted from blood, taken 7 days after influenza vaccination. These receptors all come from an adult who received the influenza vaccine.

This chain uses TRBV28 with TRBJ1-1, with 7 bases that match TRBD1. The CDR3 has 15 residues. V shed 2 bases, J shed 2 bases, and the junction held 5 bases outside the gene matches. CDR1 is MDHEN, CDR2 SYDVKM, per germline. Written as DNA, the CDR3 is TGTGCCAGCAGTTTAGTAGGGACAGCCAACACTGAAGCTTTCTTT. Protein sequence: CASSLVGTANTEAFF.

This rearrangement joins TRBV7-9 to TRBJ1-6, with D unresolved. The CDR3 consists of 15 residues. V was cut by 1 base and J by 7 bases, with 11 bases left in between. CDR1 and CDR2 (germline): SEHNR, FQNEAQ (reference sequence). The CDR3 protein is CASSLVTSQNSPLHF. The CDR3 DNA sequence: TGTGCCAGCAGCTTAGTGACCTCTCAGAATTCACCCCTCCACTTT.

The chain uses TRBV5-1 and TRBJ2-7, with 8 bases aligning to TRBD1. Trimming took 4 bases from V and 5 from J; bases not matched to a gene: 5. The CDR3 length is 13 residues. Germline V gene lookup returns CDR1 SGHRS and CDR2 YFSETQ. The DNA for the CDR3 is TGCGCCAGCAGCACGCAGGGGGCCGACGAGCAGTACTTC. Its protein is CASSTQGADEQYF.

The chain joins TRBV19 to TRBJ2-7; D is uncertain. Germline CDR1 reads LNHDA; CDR2 reads SQIVND (reference sequence). The CDR3 runs 16 residues. The V end was cut by 3 bases, the J end by 5 bases, with 20 bases between. The CDR3 here is CASSIRSASASHEQYF. CDR3 in DNA: TGTGCCAGTAGTATTAGGAGCGCCTCTGCCTCTCACGAGCAGTACTTC.

The J gene is TRBJ1-1, the V gene TRBV30, with unresolved D. The CDR3 runs to 13 residues. The ends were cut back, 2 bases at V and 8 bases at J, with 15 bases in the middle. The germline V gene has CDR1 GTSNPN and CDR2 SVGIG (reference sequence). The CDR3 region is CAWSQKGSSEAFF. Here the CDR3 DNA reads TGTGCCTGGAGTCAGAAGGGCAGCTCAGAAGCTTTCTTT.

This chain connects TRBV6-6 to TRBJ2-7; 9 bases align to TRBD1. Trimming removed 3 bases from V and 3 bases from J; junction bases left unmatched: 6. Germline-derived CDR1 and CDR2 are MNHNY and SVGAGI (reference sequence). The CDR3 sequence is 15 residues long. CDR3 sequence reads: CASSYLTGGSYEQYF. The CDR3 bases are TGTGCCAGCAGTTATTTGACAGGGGGAAGCTACGAGCAGTACTTC.

This chain connects TRBV7-2 to TRBJ1-5; D is uncertain. With 2 bases removed from V and 4 bases from J, the gap between germline ends came to 9 bases. The CDR3 is 14 residues long. Germline CDR1 reads SGHTA; CDR2 reads FQGNSA. CDR3 amino acids: CASSLMKGNQPQHF. In DNA, the CDR3 is TGTGCCAGCAGCTTAATGAAGGGTAATCAGCCCCAGCATTTT.

The J gene is TRBJ2-3, the V gene TRBV11-2; 11 bases fit TRBD2. The CDR3 has 18 amino acids. The junction had 12 bases not matched to a gene; V was cut back by 1 base and J by 6 bases. Germline loops: CDR1 SGHAT, CDR2 FQNNGV. The CDR3 protein is CASSLGMGLAASGDTQYF. The CDR3 region has the DNA TGTGCCAGCAGCTTAGGGATGGGACTAGCGGCATCAGGGGATACGCAGTATTTT.

This clone was seen once. V usage is TRBV6-1 and J usage is TRBJ1-4; perhaps TRBD1 as D (6 bases). Per germline, CDR1 MNHNS and CDR2 SASEGT. Between the trimmed V and J ends, which lost 8 bases and 0 bases, there was a span of 10 bases. The CDR3 consists of 14 residues. CDR3 sequence: CASARTATNEKLFF. DNA of the CDR3: TGTGCCAGCGCCCGGACAGCAACTAATGAAAAACTGTTTTTT.